The clone carrying this T cell receptor (beta chain) was detected a few times. No antigen is known for it. This sample was included in a study of human T cells and chemical hapten exposure. Study at large: DPC (0.01%) was patch tested on the upper back and read at 6 days. Study-wide points: Clustering by CDR3 similarity yielded significantly more large clusters from expanded TCRs than controls. Sensitizing to DPC left TCRs with a frequency above 1 in 1000 unaltered.

Time point in this sample: patch test 1, 2 weeks after DPC sensitization. The treatment here: therapeutic diphenylcyclopropenone sensitization with weekly scalp DPC. Total RNA was extracted from unfractionated whole blood. Using its own MiXCR run on the RACE reads, TCRdb lists one record per CDR3 protein. The table shows some 52,000 distinct CDR3 sequences, with 11% occurring only once. The CDR3 is 15 residues long. V was pared by 4 bases and J by 1 base, with 13 bases between. CDR1 is WSHSY and CDR2 is SAAADI in the germline V gene. This chain uses TRBV10-2 with TRBJ1-1, with D maybe TRBD1 (6 bases). The clonotype originates from a woman in her forties with alopecia areata. Some clones in this sample may be carry-over from other donors' samples. Source: whole blood, taken in connection with sensitization to the hapten diphenylcyclopropenone (DPC). CDR3 DNA: TGCGCCAGCAGTGCCGCCGGGGGGCCGAACACTGAAGCTTTCTTT. Translating it yields CASSAAGGPNTEAFF.